This record concerns one T cell receptor beta chain sequence. The sample comes from a study of PD-L1 blockade in urothelial cancer. In the study overall: As for prior chemotherapy regimens, patients had received 0 to 3.

CDR1 SGHNT and CDR2 YENEEA come from the germline V gene. The J segment lost 0 bases and the V segment lost 7 bases, leaving 8 bases of the junction unmatched. The CDR3 spans 15 residues. Generated by immunoSEQ multiplex PCR, the TCRdb table keeps only in-frame clones and is missing some. The sample shows about 120,000 clones, 75% to 90% of them seen only once. Time point defined: peripheral blood 6 weeks after treatment start. The receptor was derived from a man in his fifties or sixties with urothelial cancer. The V call is TRBV11-3, the J call TRBJ2-5, with TRBD2 matching 7 bases. The specimen comprised PBMCs, sampled around atezolizumab (anti-PD-L1) treatment. CDR3 in amino acids: CASTVNGGYQETQYF. CDR3 sequence (DNA): TGTGCCAGCACCGTAAACGGGGGGTACCAAGAGACCCAGTACTTC.